The subject of this entry is one TCR beta chain. Its matching antigen is unknown. Some clones are missing from TCRdb's copy, which holds only in-frame ones; the method was immunoSEQ multiplex PCR. The sample includes 150,000 to 160,000 clones, around nine tenths of them seen just once. This record comes from a study of T cell responses to AZD1222 COVID-19 vaccine. Study observations and caveats: Donors, mostly white British, included more females; clonal diversity was possibly underestimated. Two AZD1222 administrations were followed by greater Spike-specific TCR breadth and depth. Across spike, vaccine-associated CD4 TCRs were found, dominant at 160-218 and 743-854.

Germline CDR1 and CDR2: GTSNPN and SVGIG (reference sequence). Trimming cost V 3 bases and J 3 bases, with 6 bases left between them. The CDR3 consists of 13 residues. The receptor comes from an adult who received the AZD1222 COVID-19 vaccine. The starting material was peripheral blood, obtained 28 days after the second AZD1222 dose. This sequence joins TRBV30 and TRBJ1-6; D is uncertain. CDR3 DNA sequence: TGTGCCTGGAGGTTTGACTATAATTCACCCCTCCACTTT. Its translation is CAWRFDYNSPLHF.